These 22 T cell receptor beta chains were sequenced from one sample in a study of blood T cell repertoires in COVID-19. The repertoire was sequenced with immunoSEQ multiplex PCR; TCRdb's copy has only in-frame clones and lacks some. The sample has some 270,000 clones, approximately 89% seen once. The sequenced sample consisted of peripheral blood. The receptors originated from a woman between 35 and 50 years old who had recovered from COVID-19.

This chain connects TRBV19 to TRBJ2-5; 7 bases map to TRBD1. Germline CDR1 and CDR2: LNHDA and SQIVND (reference sequence). The CDR3 has 13 amino acids. V dropped 6 bases and J dropped 1; count of bases not matched to a gene: 2. CDR3 region: CASRGTVQETQYF. The CDR3 nucleotides are TGTGCCAGTAGAGGGACAGTCCAAGAGACCCAGTACTTC.

This clone was detected only once. This chain joins TRBV19 and TRBJ1-2; D remains unclear. V was clipped by 5 bases and J by 5 bases, with 9 bases between them. The CDR3 is 12 amino acids. The germline V gene has CDR1 LNHDA and CDR2 SQIVND (reference sequence). The CDR3 sequence: CASSEEGYGYTF. CDR3 DNA sequence: TGTGCCAGTAGTGAGGAGGGATATGGCTACACCTTC.

The chain employs TRBV10-3 and TRBJ1-1; D ambiguous. Deletions cut 3 bases from V and 0 bases from J, with 11 bases between. The CDR3 spans 15 residues. Germline assignment: CDR1 ENHRY and CDR2 SYGVKD. Written as DNA, the CDR3 is TGTGCCATCAGTGAACAAGGAGATATGAACACTGAAGCTTTCTTT. Its translation: CAISEQGDMNTEAFF.

This rearrangement joins TRBV12-3 or TRBV12-4 to TRBJ2-5; D not resolved. The CDR3 is 12 amino acids. Trimming pared 5 bases from V and 7 bases from J, leaving 11 bases between. The CDR3 region is CASSGPRLTQYF. Here the CDR3 DNA reads TGTGCCAGCAGTGGGCCGCGTTTGACCCAGTACTTC.

The chain couples TRBV3-1 (or the pseudogene TRBV3-2) to TRBJ2-5, with 12 positions matching TRBD1. Germline lookup yields CDR1 LGHDT and CDR2 YNNKEL (reference sequence). With V trimmed by 4 bases and J by 5 bases, 11 bases remained unmatched. This CDR3 is built from 17 residues. In DNA, the CDR3 is TGTGCCAGCAGCCTAACCACCGGGACAGGGGGCCGGGAGACCCAGTACTTC. This codes for CASSLTTGTGGRETQYF.

V and J are TRBV11-2 and TRBJ2-2; no reliable D call. The CDR3 covers 12 residues. Germline CDR1 reads SGHAT; CDR2 reads FQNNGV. V was clipped by 5 bases and J by 3 bases, with 4 bases between them. CDR3 loop: CASSLDTGELFF. The CDR3 DNA reads TGTGCCAGCAGCCTTGACACCGGGGAGCTGTTTTTT.

This chain links TRBV4-1 with TRBJ1-1, with D perhaps TRBD1 (5 bases). The germline gives CDR1 MGHRA, CDR2 YSYEKL. Deletions cut 4 bases from V and 0 bases from J, with 12 bases between. The CDR3 runs to 15 residues. This CDR3 is CASSRLAGLNTEAFF. CDR3 nucleotide sequence: TGCGCCAGCAGCCGTCTCGCGGGACTGAACACTGAAGCTTTCTTT.

The chain employs TRBV5-1 and TRBJ2-1, with D perhaps TRBD2 (6 bases). The CDR3 contains 16 residues. CDR1 is SGHRS and CDR2 is YFSETQ in the germline V gene. Trimming removed 0 bases from V and 0 bases from J, with 10 bases in between. The CDR3 DNA is TGCGCCAGCAGCTTGGAACCCGGGAGCTCCTACAATGAGCAGTTCTTC. It translates to CASSLEPGSSYNEQFF.

This clone was picked up one time. The chain couples TRBV3-1 (or the pseudogene TRBV3-2) to TRBJ2-1; TRBD2 agrees at 10 bases. The J segment lost 5 bases and the V segment lost 1 base, leaving 8 bases of the junction unmatched. This CDR3 spans 17 amino acids. Looked up from germline, CDR1 is LGHDT and CDR2 is YNNKEL (reference sequence). The CDR3 protein is CASSQAPTSGINNEQFF. In nucleotides, the CDR3 is TGTGCCAGCAGCCAAGCCCCAACTAGCGGGATAAACAATGAGCAGTTCTTC.

The V and J genes are TRBV5-6 and TRBJ1-2, with a possible D match to TRBD1 (5 bases). The germline CDR1 and CDR2 sequences are SGHDT and YYEEEE. The CDR3 is 12 residues long. V shed 4 bases and J shed 7 bases, with 11 bases lying between them. The chain's CDR3 is CASSIWRGGYTF. The CDR3 bases are TGTGCCAGCAGCATCTGGAGGGGTGGCTACACCTTC.

V is TRBV12-5 and J is TRBJ1-1; the D is unclear. Trimming took off 5 bases at V and 3 bases at J, with 4 bases between the two ends. The CDR3 is 11 amino acids. CDR1 and CDR2 from the germline V gene are LGHNT and FRNRAP. CDR3 in amino acids: CASGPDTEAFF. The CDR3 coding sequence is TGTGCTAGTGGTCCGGACACTGAAGCTTTCTTT.

The J gene is TRBJ2-5, the V gene TRBV18; TRBD1 might be the D (6 bases). This CDR3 comprises 15 residues. Trimming took 6 bases from V and 0 from J, leaving 14 bases between them. CDR1 is KGHSH, CDR2 LQKENI, per germline. CDR3 sequence (DNA): TGTGCCAGCTCCCGAATAGGACAGAACCAAGAGACCCAGTACTTC. Protein sequence: CASSRIGQNQETQYF.

The chain uses TRBV28 and TRBJ1-5; 8 nucleotides line up with TRBD1. The germline gives CDR1 MDHEN, CDR2 SYDVKM. V was clipped by 3 bases and J by 8 bases; unmatched bases: 6. This CDR3 is 14 amino acids long. The CDR3 DNA is TGTGCCAGCAGTTTTCTCAGGGGGCGAGAGCCCCAGCATTTT. Its protein product is CASSFLRGREPQHF.

This sequence joins TRBV24-1 and TRBJ2-5, with 7 nucleotides matching TRBD1. In germline, CDR1 is KGHDR, CDR2 SFDVKD. V was pared by 4 bases and J by 14 bases, with 9 bases of the junction left unmatched. The CDR3 spans 12 residues. The CDR3 region is CATSDHRDRVYF. CDR3 bases: TGTGCCACCAGTGACCACCGGGACAGAGTATACTTC.

The genes are TRBV27 and TRBJ1-4, with no clear D. The CDR3 is 15 amino acids. Trimming removed 0 bases from V and 8 bases from J, with 13 bases in between. Germline lookup yields CDR1 MNHEY and CDR2 SMNVEV (reference sequence). CDR3 DNA sequence: TGTGCCAGCAGTTTATCCCCCGGTGTCCGGGAAAAACTGTTTTTT. Protein: CASSLSPGVREKLFF.

The chain combines TRBV7-9 with TRBJ2-1; 8 bases match TRBD1. Looked up from germline, CDR1 is SEHNR and CDR2 is FQNEAQ (reference sequence). V was clipped by 5 bases and J by 5 bases; unmatched bases: 11. The CDR3 loop spans 16 amino acids. The CDR3 protein is CASSILLGTGDNEQFF. In DNA form, the CDR3 reads TGTGCCAGCAGCATCCTTTTGGGGACAGGAGACAATGAGCAGTTCTTC.

V and J are TRBV7-9 and TRBJ1-3; D gene uncertain. The CDR3 has 12 residues. V lost 8 bases and J 8 bases, leaving 13 bases between the germline ends. Germline-derived CDR1 and CDR2 are SEHNR and FQNEAQ (reference sequence). The CDR3 loop is CASLAEGDTIYF. CDR3 bases: TGTGCCAGCTTAGCGGAGGGAGACACCATATATTTT. Filled out from reference TRBV7-9 and TRBJ1-3, the complete variable domain reads DTGVSQNPRHKITKRGQNVTFRCDPISEHNRLYWYRQTLGQGPEFLTYFQNEAQLEKSRLLSDRFSAERPKGSFSTLEIQRTEQGDSAMYLCASLAEGDTIYFGEGSWLTVV.

The V call is TRBV19, the J call TRBJ1-2; 7 bases match TRBD1. The germline CDR1 and CDR2 sequences are LNHDA and SQIVND (reference sequence). With V trimmed by 4 bases and J by 5 bases, 10 bases remained unmatched. There are 15 residues in the CDR3. Written as DNA, the CDR3 is TGTGCCAGTAGTACCCGACAGGGAGAGTGGTATGGCTACACCTTC. Translation gives CASSTRQGEWYGYTF.

This chain uses TRBV3-1 (or the pseudogene TRBV3-2) with TRBJ2-7, with D perhaps matching TRBD2 (6 bases). Trimming pared 4 bases from V and 0 bases from J, leaving 16 bases between. The CDR3 contains 16 residues. CDR1 is LGHDT, CDR2 YNNKEL, per germline (reference sequence). Here the CDR3 DNA reads TGTGCCAGCAGCCTAAGAGCGGCGGGGCACTCCTACGAGCAGTACTTC. Translating it yields CASSLRAAGHSYEQYF.

The V gene is TRBV18, the J gene TRBJ1-1, with D tentatively TRBD1 (5 bases). The CDR3 totals 15 residues. The germline V gene encodes CDR1 KGHSH and CDR2 LQKENI. V lost 4 bases and J lost 5, with 17 bases in between. This chain's CDR3 is CASSLQGKGQTEAFF. DNA for the CDR3: TGTGCCAGCTCACTTCAAGGGAAGGGGCAAACTGAAGCTTTCTTT.

The rearrangement uses TRBV28 and TRBJ2-5; D perhaps matches TRBD2 (6 bases). The V end was cut by 5 bases, the J end by 5 bases, with 15 bases between. The CDR3 has 14 amino acids. Per germline, CDR1 MDHEN and CDR2 SYDVKM. This chain's CDR3 is CASSGSSVAETQYF. The CDR3 bases are TGTGCCAGCAGTGGCTCTAGCGTGGCGGAGACCCAGTACTTC.

This chain links TRBV19 with TRBJ1-1; TRBD1 matches 7 bases. Germline V lookup: CDR1 LNHDA, CDR2 SQIVND (reference sequence). The length of the CDR3 is 14 residues. V shed 5 bases, J shed 5 bases, and the junction held 8 bases outside the gene matches. CDR3 amino acids: CASSPRDSVTEAFF. The CDR3 coding sequence is TGTGCCAGTAGTCCCCGGGACAGTGTTACTGAAGCTTTCTTT.